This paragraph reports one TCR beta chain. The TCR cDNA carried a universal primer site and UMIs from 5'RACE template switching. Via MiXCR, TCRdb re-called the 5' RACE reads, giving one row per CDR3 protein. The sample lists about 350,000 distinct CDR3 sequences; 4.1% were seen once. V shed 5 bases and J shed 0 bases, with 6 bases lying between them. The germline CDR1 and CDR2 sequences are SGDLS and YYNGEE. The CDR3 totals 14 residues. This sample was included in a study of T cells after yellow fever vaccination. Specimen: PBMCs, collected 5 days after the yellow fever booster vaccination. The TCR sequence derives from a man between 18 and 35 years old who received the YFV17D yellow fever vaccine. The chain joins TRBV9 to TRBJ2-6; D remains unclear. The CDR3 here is CASRLGSGANVLTF. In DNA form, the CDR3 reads TGTGCCAGCAGGCTCGGCTCTGGGGCCAACGTCCTGACTTTC.